Below, one T cell receptor (beta chain) is given with its context. This sample was taken from a study of cytomegalovirus exposure and HLA in healthy donors. 60 Vbeta and 13 Jbeta primers were used in PCR. This table comes from immunoSEQ multiplex PCR, and its TCRdb copy is limited to in-frame clones, with some not included. The data hold roughly 200,000 clones, with roughly 74% observed a single time. J lost 3 bases, V lost 5 bases, and 2 bases had no gene match. CDR3 length: 12 residues. From germline, CDR1 is SQVTM and CDR2 ANQGSEA. The receptor was isolated from a female donor in good health and CMV-seronegative. This chain uses TRBV29-1 with TRBJ2-5; 8 bases map to TRBD1. Input material: PBMCs. The CDR3 coding sequence is TGCAGCGTTCTGACAGGGGAAGAGACCCAGTACTTC. Its protein product is CSVLTGEETQYF.